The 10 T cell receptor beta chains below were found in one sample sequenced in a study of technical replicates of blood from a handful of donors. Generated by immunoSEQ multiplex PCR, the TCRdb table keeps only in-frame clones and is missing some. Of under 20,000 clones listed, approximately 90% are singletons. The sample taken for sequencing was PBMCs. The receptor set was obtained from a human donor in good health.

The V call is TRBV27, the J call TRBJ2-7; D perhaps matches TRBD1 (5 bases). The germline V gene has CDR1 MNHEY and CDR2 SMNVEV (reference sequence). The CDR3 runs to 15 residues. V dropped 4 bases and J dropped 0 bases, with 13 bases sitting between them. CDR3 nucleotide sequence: TGTGCCAGCAGTTCCCCCGCAGGGCTCTCCTACGAGCAGTACTTC. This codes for CASSSPAGLSYEQYF.

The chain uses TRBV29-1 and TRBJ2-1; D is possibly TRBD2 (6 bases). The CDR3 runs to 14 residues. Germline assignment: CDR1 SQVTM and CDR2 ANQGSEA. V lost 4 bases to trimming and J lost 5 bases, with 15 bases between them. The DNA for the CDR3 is TGCAGCGTTGTGGAGGGGAAAGGGGACAATGAGCAGTTCTTC. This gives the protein CSVVEGKGDNEQFF.

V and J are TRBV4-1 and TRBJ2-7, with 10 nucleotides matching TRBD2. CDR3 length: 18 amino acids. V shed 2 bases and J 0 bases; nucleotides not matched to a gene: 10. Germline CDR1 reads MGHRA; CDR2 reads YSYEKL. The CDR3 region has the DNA TGCGCCAGCAGCCAAATTGACTTTGGACTAGCGGACTCCTACGAGCAGTACTTC. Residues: CASSQIDFGLADSYEQYF.

The CDR3 DNA sequence: TGTGCCAGCAGTCCCTCGGGACAGTACTTCTCCTACGAGCAGTACTTC. Amino acid sequence: CASSPSGQYFSYEQYF. The chain links TRBV28 to TRBJ2-7, with TRBD1 matching 7 bases. Germline loops: CDR1 MDHEN, CDR2 SYDVKM. The CDR3 is 16 residues long. V dropped 5 bases and J dropped 0; count of bases not matched to a gene: 10.

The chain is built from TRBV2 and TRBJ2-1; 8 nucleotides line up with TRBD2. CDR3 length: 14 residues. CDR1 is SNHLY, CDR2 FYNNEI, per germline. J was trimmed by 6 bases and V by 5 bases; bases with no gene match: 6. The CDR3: CASSTREAFNEQFF. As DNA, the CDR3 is TGTGCCAGCAGTACGCGGGAGGCTTTCAATGAGCAGTTCTTC.

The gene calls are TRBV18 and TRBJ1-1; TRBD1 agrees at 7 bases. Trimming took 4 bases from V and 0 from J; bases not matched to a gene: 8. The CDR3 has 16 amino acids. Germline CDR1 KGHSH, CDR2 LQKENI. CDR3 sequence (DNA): TGTGCCAGCTCACTACAGGGGCAAAACGTGAACACTGAAGCTTTCTTT. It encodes CASSLQGQNVNTEAFF. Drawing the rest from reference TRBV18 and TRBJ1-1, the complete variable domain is NAGVMQNPRHLVRRRGQEARLRCSPMKGHSHVYWYRQLPEEGLKFMVYLQKENIIDESGMPKERFSAEFPKEGPSILRIQQVVRGDSAAYFCASSLQGQNVNTEAFFGQGTRLTVV.

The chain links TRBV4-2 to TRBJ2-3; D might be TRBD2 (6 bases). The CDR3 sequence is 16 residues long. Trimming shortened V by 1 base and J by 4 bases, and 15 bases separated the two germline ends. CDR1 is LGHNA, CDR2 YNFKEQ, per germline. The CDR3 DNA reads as TGTGCCAGCAGCCAAGGAGGCGCGGGGAGCTCAGATACGCAGTATTTT. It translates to CASSQGGAGSSDTQYF.

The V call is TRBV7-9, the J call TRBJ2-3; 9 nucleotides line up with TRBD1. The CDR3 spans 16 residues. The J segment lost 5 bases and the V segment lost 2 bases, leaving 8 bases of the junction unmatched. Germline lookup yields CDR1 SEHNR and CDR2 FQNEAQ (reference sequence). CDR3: CASSLFGTGYGDTQYF. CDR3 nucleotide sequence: TGTGCCAGCAGCTTATTTGGGACAGGGTATGGAGATACGCAGTATTTT.

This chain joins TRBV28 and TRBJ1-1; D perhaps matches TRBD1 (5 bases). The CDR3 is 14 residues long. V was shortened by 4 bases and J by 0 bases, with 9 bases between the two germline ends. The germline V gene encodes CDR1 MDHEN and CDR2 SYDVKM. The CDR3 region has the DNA TGTGCCAGCAGTTCGGACATATTGAACACTGAAGCTTTCTTT. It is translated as CASSSDILNTEAFF.

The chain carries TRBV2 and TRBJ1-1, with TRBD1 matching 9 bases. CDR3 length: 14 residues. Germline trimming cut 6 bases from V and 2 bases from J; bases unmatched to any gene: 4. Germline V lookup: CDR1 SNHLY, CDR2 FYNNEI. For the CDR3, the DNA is TGTGCCAGCAGGGACAGGGGCCACAACACTGAAGCTTTCTTT. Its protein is CASRDRGHNTEAFF.